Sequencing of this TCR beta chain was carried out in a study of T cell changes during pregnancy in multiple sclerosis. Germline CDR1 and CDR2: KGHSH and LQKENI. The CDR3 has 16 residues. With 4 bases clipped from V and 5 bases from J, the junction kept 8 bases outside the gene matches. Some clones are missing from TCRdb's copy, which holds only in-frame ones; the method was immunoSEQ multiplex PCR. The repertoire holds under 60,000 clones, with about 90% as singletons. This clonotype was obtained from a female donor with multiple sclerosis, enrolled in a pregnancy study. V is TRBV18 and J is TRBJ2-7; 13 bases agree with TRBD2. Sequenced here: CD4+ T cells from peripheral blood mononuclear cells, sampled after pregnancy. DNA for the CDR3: TGTGCCAGCTCACTAGCCGGGACTAGCGGGAAACACGAGCAGTACTTC. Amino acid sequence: CASSLAGTSGKHEQYF.